The TCR beta chain described here comes from a study of early T cells in non-severe SARS-CoV-2 infection. For the study at large: Unsorted whole blood bulk RNA was sequenced, with unpaired chains. Study-level points and caveats: Sequences matched to VDJdb favored anti-spike CD8 responses, while private and CD4 specificities were missed.

The CDR3 is made up of 13 amino acids. Germline-derived CDR1 and CDR2 are SSHAT and FNYEAQ (reference sequence). This clonotype was seen only a few times. Its antigen is unidentified. One end of the junction is discordant with germline, which a read error may explain. Individual cDNA molecules received unique molecular identifiers. Using its own MiXCR run on the 5' RACE reads, TCRdb lists one record per CDR3 protein. The sample has approximately 49,000 distinct CDR3 sequences, about an eighth seen once. Specimen: whole blood. The source of this sequence is an adult who was a healthcare worker with PCR-confirmed SARS-CoV-2 infection or an uninfected control (not recorded which). The chain carries TRBV7-7 and TRBJ2-1; tentatively, D is TRBD2 (6 bases). The CDR3 DNA follows: TGTGCTAGCAGCCAAGCGGGCTACAATGAGCAGTTCTTC. This gives the protein CASSQAGYNEQFF.